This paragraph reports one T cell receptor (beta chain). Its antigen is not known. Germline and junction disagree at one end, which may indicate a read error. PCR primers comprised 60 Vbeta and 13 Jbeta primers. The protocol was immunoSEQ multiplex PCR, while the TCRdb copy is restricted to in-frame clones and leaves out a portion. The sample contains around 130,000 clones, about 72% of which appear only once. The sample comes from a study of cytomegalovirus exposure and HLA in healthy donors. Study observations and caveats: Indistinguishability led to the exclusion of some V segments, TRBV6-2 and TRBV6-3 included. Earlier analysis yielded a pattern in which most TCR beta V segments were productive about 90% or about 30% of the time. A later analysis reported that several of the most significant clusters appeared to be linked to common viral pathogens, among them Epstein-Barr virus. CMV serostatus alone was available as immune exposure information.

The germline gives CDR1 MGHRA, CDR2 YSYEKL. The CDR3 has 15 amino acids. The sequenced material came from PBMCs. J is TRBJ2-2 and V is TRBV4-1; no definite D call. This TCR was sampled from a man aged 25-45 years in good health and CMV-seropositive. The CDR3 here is CAGSQLIGNTGELFF. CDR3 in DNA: TGCGCCGGCAGCCAACTTATCGGGAACACCGGGGAGCTGTTTTTT.